This T cell receptor (beta chain) is from a study of blood T cell repertoires in COVID-19. Across the whole study: Sites in the United States, Italy and Spain provided acute and convalescent COVID-19 samples.

Original processing methods: Amplification of reference gene primers provided the estimated nucleated cell counts. Using immunoSEQ multiplex PCR, the repertoire was profiled, and TCRdb retains in-frame clones only, with some absent. Clone size and V and J calls were adopted from that table, with D and trimming inferred from the DNA. This table has 40,000 to 60,000 clones, around 79% appearing once. V shed 8 bases and J 3 bases; nucleotides not matched to a gene: 7. Germline loops: CDR1 SQVTM, CDR2 ANQGSEA. The CDR3 is 15 amino acids. The clonotype was recovered from a man aged 70 or older with acute or convalescent COVID-19. Source material: peripheral blood. This chain uses TRBV29-1 with TRBJ2-3, with 14 bases aligning to TRBD2. The CDR3 sequence: CSPRGLAGDTDTQYF. The CDR3 DNA follows: TGCAGCCCCCGGGGACTAGCGGGAGATACAGATACGCAGTATTTT.